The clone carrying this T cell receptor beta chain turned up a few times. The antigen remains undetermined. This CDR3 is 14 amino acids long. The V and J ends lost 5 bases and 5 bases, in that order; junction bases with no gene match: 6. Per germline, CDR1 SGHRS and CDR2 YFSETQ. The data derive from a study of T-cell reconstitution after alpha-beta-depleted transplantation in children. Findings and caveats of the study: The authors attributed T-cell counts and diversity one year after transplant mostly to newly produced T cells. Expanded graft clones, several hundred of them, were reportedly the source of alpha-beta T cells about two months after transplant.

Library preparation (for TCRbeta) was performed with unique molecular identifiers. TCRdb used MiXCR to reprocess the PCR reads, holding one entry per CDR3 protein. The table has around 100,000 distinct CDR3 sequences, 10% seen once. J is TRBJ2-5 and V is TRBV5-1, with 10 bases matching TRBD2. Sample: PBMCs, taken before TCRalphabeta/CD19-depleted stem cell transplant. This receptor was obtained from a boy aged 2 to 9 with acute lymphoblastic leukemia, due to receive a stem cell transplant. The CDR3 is CASRLAGFLETQYF. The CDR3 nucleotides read TGCGCCAGCAGACTAGCGGGATTCTTGGAGACCCAGTACTTC.